The 15 T cell receptor beta chains below come from one sample, sequenced in a study of cytomegalovirus exposure and HLA in healthy donors. 13 Jbeta primers and 60 Vbeta primers were used for the PCR. TCRdb's copy holds only in-frame clones and misses some; the assay was immunoSEQ multiplex PCR. The data show 95,000 to 130,000 clones, approximately 81% seen once. The sequenced sample consisted of PBMCs. Receptors were obtained from a woman in her 30s in good health and CMV-seronegative.

The gene calls are TRBV6-5 and TRBJ2-7; 7 positions agree with TRBD1. The CDR3 runs to 15 residues. V shed 5 bases, J shed 2 bases, and the junction held 9 bases outside the gene matches. The germline CDR1 and CDR2 sequences are MNHEY and SVGAGI. In DNA, the CDR3 is TGTGCCAGCAGTGCGTCCGGGACAGCGGCCTACGAGCAGTACTTC. This sequence encodes CASSASGTAAYEQYF.

The V and J genes are TRBV4-1 and TRBJ2-6; D unresolved. The CDR3 contains 16 residues. Trimming pared 0 bases from V and 0 bases from J, leaving 6 bases between. CDR1 MGHRA and CDR2 YSYEKL come from the germline V gene. The CDR3 region is CASSQDPHSGANVLTF. Written as DNA, the CDR3 is TGCGCCAGCAGCCAAGATCCACACTCTGGGGCCAACGTCCTGACTTTC.

This chain links TRBV7-9 with TRBJ1-3; D gene unclear. The CDR3 covers 18 residues. In germline, CDR1 is SEHNR, CDR2 FQNEAQ (reference sequence). Trimming cost V 8 bases and J 0 bases, with 23 bases left between them. The CDR3 region has the DNA TGTGCCAGCCGTACTCTAGATCGCAAGGCGACCTCTGGAAACACCATATATTTT. Translated, it gives CASRTLDRKATSGNTIYF.

The chain couples TRBV2 to TRBJ2-7, with 12 bases fitting TRBD2. This CDR3 region has 15 residues. Unmatched junction bases numbered 3, after V lost 3 bases and J lost 3 bases. Germline V lookup: CDR1 SNHLY, CDR2 FYNNEI. This chain's CDR3 is CASSDGLAGFYEQYF. CDR3 in DNA: TGTGCCAGCAGTGACGGACTAGCGGGATTCTACGAGCAGTACTTC. Complete variable domain (other parts from reference TRBV2 and TRBJ2-7): EPEVTQTPSHQVTQMGQEVILRCVPISNHLYFYWYRQILGQKVEFLVSFYNNEISEKSEIFDDQFSVERPDGSNFTLKIRSTKLEDSAMYFCASSDGLAGFYEQYFGPGTRLTVT.

CDR3 DNA: TGTGCCAGCAGCTTAGTCGCGGACAACTCCTACGAGCAGTACTTC. It specifies CASSLVADNSYEQYF. This chain links TRBV7-6 with TRBJ2-7; perhaps TRBD1 as D (5 bases). CDR3 size: 15 residues. CDR1 and CDR2 from the germline V gene are SGHVS and FNYEAQ. Trimming took off 1 base at V and 0 bases at J, with 10 bases between the two ends. Filled out from reference TRBV7-6 and TRBJ2-7, the complete variable domain reads GAGVSQSPRYKVTKRGQDVALRCDPISGHVSLYWYRQALGQGPEFLTYFNYEAQQDKSGLPNDRFSAERPEGSISTLTIQRTEQRDSAMYRCASSLVADNSYEQYFGPGTRLTVT.

J is TRBJ1-5 and V is TRBV19; D is unresolved. V dropped 3 bases and J dropped 1 base, with 7 bases sitting between them. The CDR3 has 14 residues. CDR1 LNHDA and CDR2 SQIVND come from the germline V gene (reference sequence). The CDR3: CASSIRLSNQPQHF. CDR3 nucleotide sequence: TGTGCCAGTAGTATCCGTCTCAGCAATCAGCCCCAGCATTTT. The whole variable domain, remainder taken from reference TRBV19 and TRBJ1-5, is DGGITQSPKYLFRKEGQNVTLSCEQNLNHDAMYWYRQDPGQGLRLIYYSQIVNDFQKGDIAEGYSVSREKKESFPLTVTSAQKNPTAFYLCASSIRLSNQPQHFGDGTRLSIL.

J is TRBJ2-5 and V is TRBV9, with D uncertain. The DNA end lines up better with TRBJ2-7; the J call may be wrong. There are 15 residues in the CDR3. The germline gives CDR1 SGDLS, CDR2 YYNGEE. The DNA of the CDR3 is TGTGCCAGCAGCCGAGGAAGACTGAGCTCCTACGAGCAGTACTTC. Translated: CASSRGRLSSYEQYF.

This chain links TRBV18 with TRBJ1-5; D unresolved. Trimming removed 0 bases from V and 2 bases from J, with 11 bases in between. The V gene's germline CDR1 is KGHSH and CDR2 LQKENI. This CDR3 has 16 residues. As DNA, the CDR3 is TGTGCCAGCTCACCACCTAACTTCGGGGGCAATCAGCCCCAGCATTTT. Its protein is CASSPPNFGGNQPQHF.

This clone has more than one count but fewer than ten. The chain has TRBV2 and TRBJ2-1; TRBD2 agrees at 10 bases. CDR3 size: 17 residues. V was clipped by 1 base and J by 6 bases; unmatched bases: 9. In germline, CDR1 is SNHLY, CDR2 FYNNEI. CDR3 coding DNA: TGTGCCAGCAGTGAAGGCCACCCTAGCGGGAGTACCAATGAGCAGTTCTTC. Its protein product is CASSEGHPSGSTNEQFF.

This chain connects TRBV28 to TRBJ2-7; no definite D call. The CDR3 consists of 14 residues. Germline V CDR1 and CDR2: MDHEN, SYDVKM. Trimming removed 1 base from V and 0 bases from J, with 7 bases in between. The CDR3 is CASSLSPGSYEQYF. In DNA form, the CDR3 reads TGTGCCAGCAGTTTATCGCCAGGCTCCTACGAGCAGTACTTC.

This chain links TRBV5-1 with TRBJ1-4; perhaps TRBD1 as D (6 bases). Trimming stripped 4 bases from V and 8 bases from J, with 18 bases between. CDR1 and CDR2 (germline): SGHRS, YFSETQ. The CDR3 contains 15 residues. The CDR3 DNA is TGCGCCAGCAGCATAGGACAGCCAAATACCGAAAAACTGTTTTTT. Translation gives CASSIGQPNTEKLFF.

The chain is built from TRBV28 and TRBJ1-4, with 10 bases aligning to TRBD1. With V trimmed by 10 bases and J by 8 bases, 4 bases remained unmatched. CDR1 MDHEN and CDR2 SYDVKM come from the germline V gene. This CDR3 comprises 12 residues. CDR3 DNA: TGTGCCATCGGACAGGGGGTGGAAAAACTGTTTTTT. Translated, it gives CAIGQGVEKLFF. Full variable domain (outside the CDR3, taken from reference TRBV28 and TRBJ1-4): DVKVTQSSRYLVKRTGEKVFLECVQDMDHENMFWYRQDPGLGLRLIYFSYDVKMKEKGDIPEGYSVSREKKERFSLILESASTNQTSMYLCAIGQGVEKLFFGSGTQLSVL.

The chain combines TRBV6-5 with TRBJ2-7; D is uncertain. The CDR3 consists of 15 residues. V lost 2 bases and J 2 bases, leaving 13 bases between the germline ends. Germline V gives CDR1 MNHEY, CDR2 SVGAGI. The CDR3 bases are TGTGCCAGCAGTTACGGTCCGGAGCCACCCTACGAGCAGTACTTC. Translated, it gives CASSYGPEPPYEQYF.

J is TRBJ2-1 and V is TRBV19, with 14 nucleotides matching TRBD2. This CDR3 is built from 15 residues. Germline CDR1 LNHDA, CDR2 SQIVND (reference sequence). V was clipped by 5 bases and J by 10 bases; unmatched bases: 7. The CDR3 nucleotides are TGTGCCAGTAGTCCAGGGACTAGCGGGAGTTTCGAGCAGTTCTTC. This translates into CASSPGTSGSFEQFF.

The chain has TRBV6-1 and TRBJ2-1; 12 positions match TRBD2. This CDR3 has 17 amino acids. V shed 0 bases and J 4 bases; nucleotides not matched to a gene: 4. CDR1 and CDR2 from the germline V gene are MNHNS and SASEGT. Here the CDR3 reads CASSEATSGSLYNEQFF. The CDR3 DNA sequence: TGTGCCAGCAGTGAAGCGACTAGCGGGAGCCTATACAATGAGCAGTTCTTC.